The 17 T cell receptor beta chains in this list originate from one sample, sequenced in a study of T cells in tuberculosis. Libraries were prepared by immunoSEQ multiplex PCR; TCRdb keeps only in-frame clonotypes and omits some of them. The table shows 29,000 or so clones, with approximately 95% occurring only once. Sequencing was performed on PBMCs. The receptors derive from a donor under 30 with latent tuberculosis or without tuberculosis infection.

This clone is a singleton in its sample. The chain links TRBV5-1 to TRBJ2-3; 11 bases line up with TRBD2. V dropped 4 bases and J dropped 0; count of bases not matched to a gene: 1. This CDR3 contains 15 residues. The germline V gene has CDR1 SGHRS and CDR2 YFSETQ. The CDR3 loop reads CASSRLAGSTDTQYF. In DNA form, the CDR3 reads TGCGCCAGCAGCCGACTAGCGGGGAGCACAGATACGCAGTATTTT.

The table lists this clone with a count of one. The chain is built from TRBV4-1 and TRBJ1-4; the match to TRBD1 covers 7 bases. The CDR3 runs 14 residues. The ends lost 1 base at V and 6 bases at J; junction bases unmatched: 2. Germline-derived CDR1 and CDR2 are MGHRA and YSYEKL. DNA of the CDR3: TGCGCCAGCAGCCAAGGGCAGGGGGATGAAAAACTGTTTTTT. Translation: CASSQGQGDEKLFF.

The chain carries TRBV28 and TRBJ2-1; 7 nucleotides align to TRBD1. The germline V gene has CDR1 MDHEN and CDR2 SYDVKM. Germline trimming cut 5 bases from V and 2 bases from J; bases unmatched to any gene: 12. The CDR3 runs to 17 residues. The CDR3 spells CASSPIQGKITYNEQFF. The CDR3, as DNA: TGTGCCAGCAGTCCCATACAGGGGAAGATTACCTACAATGAGCAGTTCTTC.

The J gene is TRBJ2-1, the V gene TRBV5-4; D perhaps matches TRBD2 (5 bases). V was shortened by 3 bases and J by 0 bases, with 19 bases between the two germline ends. The CDR3 has 18 residues. Germline CDR1 and CDR2: SGHNT and YYREEE (reference sequence). CDR3 sequence: CASSSWSGAVSSYNEQFF. CDR3 sequence (DNA): TGTGCCAGCAGCTCGTGGAGTGGAGCGGTGAGCTCCTACAATGAGCAGTTCTTC.

This clone is a singleton in its sample. The chain has TRBV9 and TRBJ1-6, with 7 bases aligning to TRBD1. This CDR3 spans 15 amino acids. CDR1 is SGDLS, CDR2 YYNGEE, per germline. Trimming took 2 bases from V and 6 from J; bases not matched to a gene: 5. In DNA, the CDR3 is TGTGCCAGCAGCGTTTCGGGACAGTCTAATTCACCCCTCCACTTT. Its translation is CASSVSGQSNSPLHF.

The V gene is TRBV18, the J gene TRBJ2-7; 8 bases are shared with TRBD2. CDR1 and CDR2 from the germline V gene are KGHSH and LQKENI. The CDR3 loop spans 14 amino acids. J lost 3 bases, V lost 3 bases, and 4 bases had no gene match. The CDR3 DNA sequence: TGTGCCAGCTCACCGGAGCGGGGGTTCTACGAGCAGTACTTC. This sequence encodes CASSPERGFYEQYF.

The CDR3 DNA follows: TGTGCCAGCAGCTCTGGTCGGGAGCAGTTCTTC. Translation gives CASSSGREQFF. The chain employs TRBV7-3 and TRBJ2-1, with no clear D. The CDR3 contains 11 residues. Trimming left V 4 bases short and J 10 bases short, with 8 bases between. Germline assignment: CDR1 SGHTA and CDR2 FQGTGA.

V and J are TRBV11-1 and TRBJ2-5; D may be TRBD2 (5 bases). The J call may be incorrect, as the DNA end agrees better with TRBJ2-7. In germline, CDR1 is SGHAT, CDR2 FQDESV (reference sequence). The CDR3 contains 14 residues. CDR3 in amino acids: CASSTSGSVYEQYF. The CDR3 bases are TGTGCCAGCAGCACCTCGGGGTCGGTCTACGAGCAGTACTTC.

The gene calls are TRBV6-1 and TRBJ2-2; 10 positions match TRBD2. After removal of 7 bases from V and 4 bases from J, the junction contained 6 bases not matched to a gene. Looked up from germline, CDR1 is MNHNS and CDR2 is SASEGT. CDR3 size: 15 residues. This CDR3 reads CASTSGGAGTGELFF. The CDR3 DNA is TGTGCCAGCACAAGCGGGGGGGCAGGCACCGGGGAGCTGTTTTTT.

The chain combines TRBV4-3 with TRBJ1-6; TRBD1 is a possible D gene (5 bases). Deletions cut 4 bases from V and 5 bases from J, with 9 bases between. The CDR3 totals 14 residues. Germline V gene sequence: CDR1 LGHNA, CDR2 YSLEER. The DNA for the CDR3 is TGCGCCAGCAGCCGGCAGGGAAATAATTCACCCCTCCACTTT. This sequence encodes CASSRQGNNSPLHF.

The chain joins TRBV5-6 to TRBJ2-2; the D is unclear. The germline V gene has CDR1 SGHDT and CDR2 YYEEEE. This CDR3 contains 16 residues. Trimming took 1 base from V and 0 from J, leaving 10 bases between them. CDR3 nucleotides: TGTGCCAGCAGCTTGCGCAGATTCGCGAACACCGGGGAGCTGTTTTTT. This codes for CASSLRRFANTGELFF.

This clone is a singleton in its sample. CDR3 region: CASSLRPGDEKLFF. DNA of the CDR3: TGTGCCAGCAGCCTCCGGCCCGGAGATGAAAAACTGTTTTTT. The chain combines TRBV28 with TRBJ1-4; D not resolved. Germline loops: CDR1 MDHEN, CDR2 SYDVKM. With 6 bases removed from V and 6 bases from J, the gap between germline ends came to 14 bases. This CDR3 is 14 amino acids long.

The chain recombines TRBV10-1 with TRBJ2-1; D remains unclear. Germline V gives CDR1 WNHNN, CDR2 SYGVQD (reference sequence). The CDR3 loop spans 12 amino acids. Trimming cost V 2 bases and J 15 bases, with 14 bases left between them. The CDR3 region has the DNA TGCGCCAGCAGTGAGATATACCGTCTAGGGTTCTTC. Encoded protein: CASSEIYRLGFF.

CDR3 DNA sequence: TGTGCCAGCTCACCAGGGGGCGCAGATACGCAGTATTTT. Encoded protein: CASSPGGADTQYF. This rearrangement joins TRBV18 to TRBJ2-3; a weak D match, TRBD1 (6 bases). In germline, CDR1 is KGHSH, CDR2 LQKENI. This CDR3 has 13 amino acids. Trimming left V 2 bases short and J 4 bases short, with 7 bases between.

The chain employs TRBV13 and TRBJ2-4; 9 bases fit TRBD1. CDR3 length: 16 amino acids. From germline, CDR1 is PRHDT and CDR2 FYEKMQ (reference sequence). With 5 bases clipped from V and 4 bases from J, the junction kept 9 bases outside the gene matches. In DNA form, the CDR3 reads TGTGCCAGCAGCCAAGGACAGGGGTGGAATAAAAACATTCAGTACTTC. Protein product: CASSQGQGWNKNIQYF.

The chain joins TRBV27 to TRBJ2-7; 8 bases match TRBD1. In germline, CDR1 is MNHEY, CDR2 SMNVEV (reference sequence). The V gene end was trimmed by 3 bases and the J gene end by 6 bases; junction bases not matched to a gene: 4. The CDR3 has 13 residues. This chain's CDR3 is CASSFPTGGEQYF. As DNA, the CDR3 is TGTGCCAGCAGTTTCCCCACAGGGGGCGAGCAGTACTTC.

The chain carries TRBV5-4 and TRBJ1-6; 7 nucleotides align to TRBD1. CDR3 length: 15 residues. Looked up from germline, CDR1 is SGHNT and CDR2 is YYREEE (reference sequence). Germline trimming cut 2 bases from V and 9 bases from J; bases unmatched to any gene: 8. The CDR3 spells CASSLADRDSSPLHF. DNA of the CDR3: TGTGCCAGCAGCTTAGCCGACAGGGATTCTTCACCCCTCCACTTT.